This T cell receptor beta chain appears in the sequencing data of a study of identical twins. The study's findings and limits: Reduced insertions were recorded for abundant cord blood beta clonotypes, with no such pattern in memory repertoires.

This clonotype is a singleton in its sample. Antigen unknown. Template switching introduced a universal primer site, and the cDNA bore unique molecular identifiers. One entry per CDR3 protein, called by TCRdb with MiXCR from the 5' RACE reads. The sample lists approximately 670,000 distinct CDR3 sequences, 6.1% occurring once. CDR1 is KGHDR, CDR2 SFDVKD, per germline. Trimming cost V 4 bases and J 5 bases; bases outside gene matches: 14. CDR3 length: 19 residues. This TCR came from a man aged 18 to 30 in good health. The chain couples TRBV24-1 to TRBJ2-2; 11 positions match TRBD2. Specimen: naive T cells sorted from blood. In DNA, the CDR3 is TGTGCCACCAGTGACGAGGCTCTCCTAGCGGGAGGAAGGACCGGGGAGCTGTTTTTT. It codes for CATSDEALLAGGRTGELFF.